One sample yielded the 26 T cell receptor beta chains listed below, sequenced in a study of blood T cell repertoires in COVID-19. This table comes from immunoSEQ multiplex PCR, and its TCRdb copy is limited to in-frame clones, with some not included. The sample holds more than 110,000 clones, 75% to 80% seen once. Sample: peripheral blood. Every receptor here comes from a woman in her fifties or sixties with active or convalescent COVID-19.

The chain employs TRBV6-1 and TRBJ2-4; the D is unclear. The V end was cut by 3 bases, the J end by 3 bases, with 12 bases between. The CDR3 length is 15 residues. Germline-derived CDR1 and CDR2 are MNHNS and SASEGT. The CDR3 DNA reads TGTGCCAGCAGTGAGATGCACAGTCTCAAAAACATTCAGTACTTC. Protein: CASSEMHSLKNIQYF.

CDR3 sequence reads: CASSSDYREETQYF. The CDR3, as DNA: TGTGCCAGCAGCTCGGACTACCGAGAAGAGACCCAGTACTTC. The chain is built from TRBV5-4 and TRBJ2-5; D may be TRBD2 (6 bases). The CDR3 covers 14 residues. Germline loops: CDR1 SGHNT, CDR2 YYREEE (reference sequence). Trimming removed 3 bases at V and 3 bases at J, with 12 bases between.

This chain joins TRBV28 and TRBJ1-2; TRBD1 matches 8 bases. V was clipped by 5 bases and J by 4 bases; unmatched bases: 12. There are 16 residues in the CDR3. Germline CDR1 is MDHEN and CDR2 is SYDVKM. CDR3 in DNA: TGTGCCAGCAGTCCAACCCAGACAGGGGAGTTCTATGGCTACACCTTC. It specifies CASSPTQTGEFYGYTF.

J is TRBJ1-6 and V is TRBV7-9; D may be TRBD1 (5 bases). This CDR3 contains 14 residues. Germline V gene lookup returns CDR1 SEHNR and CDR2 FQNEAQ (reference sequence). Trimming shortened V by 5 bases and J by 5 bases, and 10 bases separated the two germline ends. CDR3 DNA sequence: TGTGCCAGCAGCCCCGACAGTAATAATTCACCCCTCCACTTT. Protein: CASSPDSNNSPLHF.

DNA of the CDR3: TGTGCCACCAGCACCAACGGGTTGGAGGAAGCTTTCTTT. Protein: CATSTNGLEEAFF. The chain links TRBV15 to TRBJ1-1, with D hard to call. Between the trimmed V and J ends, which lost 4 bases and 8 bases, there was a span of 14 bases. Per germline, CDR1 LNHNV and CDR2 YYDKDF (reference sequence). The CDR3 runs 13 residues.

This chain uses TRBV19 with TRBJ2-3, with a weak D call TRBD1 (6 bases). Trimming took off 7 bases at V and 4 bases at J, with 15 bases between the two ends. The CDR3 runs to 14 residues. CDR1 and CDR2 (germline): LNHDA, SQIVND (reference sequence). CDR3 residues: CASKGEVVADTQYF. The CDR3, as DNA: TGTGCCAGTAAGGGGGAAGTAGTCGCAGATACGCAGTATTTT.

This chain joins TRBV6-1 and TRBJ1-5, with D possibly being TRBD1 (5 bases). V lost 1 base to trimming and J lost 9 bases, with 19 bases between them. Germline assignment: CDR1 MNHNS and CDR2 SASEGT. The CDR3 is made up of 16 amino acids. As DNA, the CDR3 is TGTGCCAGCAGTGAAGGTGGTTGGACGGGGGAGAGGCCCCAGCATTTT. Translating gives CASSEGGWTGERPQHF.

The chain links TRBV29-1 to TRBJ1-3, with TRBD1 matching 7 bases. The germline V gene encodes CDR1 SQVTM and CDR2 ANQGSEA. Trimming removed 7 bases from V and 3 bases from J; junction bases left unmatched: 9. The CDR3 is made up of 14 amino acids. CDR3 protein: CSASTGRGGNTIYF. CDR3 sequence (DNA): TGCAGCGCCTCGACAGGGAGAGGTGGAAACACCATATATTTT.

The CDR3 nucleotides are TGCGCCAGCAGCCAAGATAGGCTGACAGGGATTGCCTATGGCTACACCTTC. As protein: CASSQDRLTGIAYGYTF. This chain connects TRBV4-3 to TRBJ1-2; 7 nucleotides align to TRBD1. V dropped 0 bases and J dropped 4; count of bases not matched to a gene: 11. The germline gives CDR1 LGHNA, CDR2 YSLEER. CDR3 length equals 17 residues.

This chain links TRBV18 with TRBJ2-3, with unresolved D. Germline loops: CDR1 KGHSH, CDR2 LQKENI. Trimming cost V 4 bases and J 0 bases, with 5 bases left between them. The CDR3 is 13 amino acids. CDR3 in DNA: TGTGCCAGCTCACGCGAAAGCACAGATACGCAGTATTTT. Translating it yields CASSRESTDTQYF.

The rearrangement joins TRBV6-2 or TRBV6-3 to TRBJ1-5, with a weak D call TRBD1 (6 bases). Trimming stripped 0 bases from V and 1 base from J, with 16 bases between. Germline CDR1 MNHEY, CDR2 SVGEGT. The CDR3 spans 18 residues. CDR3 DNA sequence: TGTGCCAGCAGTTACTCCCTCGGGGCAGGGGAAAGCAATCAGCCCCAGCATTTT. Amino acid sequence: CASSYSLGAGESNQPQHF.

In the case of this clone: Here the CDR3 omits its conserved ending phenylalanine or tryptophan, so a read error is the likely source. Because the CDR3's place on the DNA is in doubt, the DNA is left out and the CDR3 is given as listed by TCRdb. The chain is built from TRBV3-1 (or the pseudogene TRBV3-2) and TRBJ2-7; TRBD1 is the table's D call, not checked against the DNA. The germline V gene encodes CDR1 LGHDT and CDR2 YNNKEL (reference sequence). The length of the CDR3 is 15 amino acids, counting both ends. CDR3 loop: CASSPDPRDRGRESP.

This rearrangement joins TRBV28 to TRBJ2-2; a possible D gene is TRBD1 (5 bases). V shed 3 bases and J shed 6 bases, with 14 bases lying between them. Germline V gives CDR1 MDHEN, CDR2 SYDVKM. The CDR3 spans 15 residues. The chain's CDR3 is CASSLPGLTAGELFF. In DNA form, the CDR3 reads TGTGCCAGCAGTTTGCCAGGGTTGACCGCCGGGGAGCTGTTTTTT.

The chain uses TRBV7-3 and TRBJ1-1; D call uncertain. This CDR3 spans 15 amino acids. Trimming removed 0 bases at V and 0 bases at J, with 8 bases between. The germline V gene has CDR1 SGHTA and CDR2 FQGTGA. CDR3 in amino acids: CASSLTLGVNTEAFF. The CDR3 DNA reads TGTGCCAGCAGCTTAACTCTCGGGGTGAACACTGAAGCTTTCTTT.

The rearrangement uses TRBV6-2 or TRBV6-3 and TRBJ2-1; 12 bases are a match to TRBD2. Looked up from germline, CDR1 is MNHEY and CDR2 is SVGEGT. CDR3 length: 16 amino acids. After removal of 5 bases from V and 6 bases from J, the junction contained 8 bases not matched to a gene. The CDR3 sequence: CASSARLAGAANEQFF. CDR3 nucleotide sequence: TGTGCCAGCAGTGCACGACTAGCGGGGGCGGCCAATGAGCAGTTCTTC.

The chain has TRBV28 and TRBJ1-1; 10 bases are a match to TRBD1. J gave up 13 bases and V 6 bases, and 14 bases lay outside the gene matches. CDR1 MDHEN and CDR2 SYDVKM come from the germline V gene. This CDR3 spans 14 amino acids. DNA for the CDR3: TGTGCCAGCAGCCCTCCGGGGACAGGGGCCTATGATTTCTTT. As protein: CASSPPGTGAYDFF.

The table lists this clone with a few counts. V usage is TRBV19 and J usage is TRBJ2-5; 16 bases fit TRBD2. Germline values: CDR1 LNHDA, CDR2 SQIVND (reference sequence). This CDR3 spans 17 amino acids. The V gene end was trimmed by 3 bases and the J gene end by 5 bases; junction bases not matched to a gene: 6. Written as DNA, the CDR3 is TGTGCCAGTAGTATCCACGGGACTAGCGGGAGGGGGGAGACCCAGTACTTC. Amino acids: CASSIHGTSGRGETQYF.

V and J are TRBV9 and TRBJ2-2; maybe TRBD2 (6 bases). Trimming took 6 bases from V and 1 from J, leaving 13 bases between them. The V gene's germline CDR1 is SGDLS and CDR2 YYNGEE. The CDR3 consists of 15 residues. This CDR3 reads CASNRGGVNTGELFF. As DNA, the CDR3 is TGTGCCAGCAATAGGGGCGGGGTGAACACCGGGGAGCTGTTTTTT.

The chain couples TRBV4-2 to TRBJ2-3; no clear D. CDR1 is LGHNA, CDR2 YNFKEQ, per germline. The CDR3 sequence is 15 residues long. Trimming took 0 bases from V and 1 from J, leaving 8 bases between them. The CDR3 DNA reads TGTGCCAGCAGCCAAGATGGGCAGGGCACAGATACGCAGTATTTT. As protein: CASSQDGQGTDTQYF.

V gene TRBV7-9 combines with J gene TRBJ1-6; D ambiguous. Germline loops: CDR1 SEHNR, CDR2 FQNEAQ (reference sequence). This CDR3 is 17 amino acids long. V shed 6 bases and J shed 0 bases, with 15 bases lying between them. CDR3 bases: TGTGCCAGCAGGGGCAGTCAAACCCTCTCCTATAATTCACCCCTCCACTTT. Translation: CASRGSQTLSYNSPLHF.

The rearrangement links TRBV11-1 to TRBJ2-5; D possibly corresponds to TRBD2 (5 bases). The V gene lost 5 bases and the J gene lost 4 bases, with 17 bases spanning the gap. Germline assignment: CDR1 SGHAT and CDR2 FQDESV (reference sequence). The CDR3 is made up of 15 amino acids. The CDR3 protein is CASSQIYGAAETQYF. The CDR3, as DNA: TGTGCCAGCAGCCAGATATACGGAGCGGCAGAGACCCAGTACTTC.

This clone showed up just a few times. The rearrangement links TRBV13 to TRBJ1-2; D may be TRBD1 (5 bases). V lost 3 bases, J lost 2 bases, and 13 bases lay in between. The length of the CDR3 is 15 residues. Germline V gives CDR1 PRHDT, CDR2 FYEKMQ (reference sequence). Written as DNA, the CDR3 is TGTGCCAGCAGCTTCCCGGGGGGTGGAAACTATGGCTACACCTTC. Translated: CASSFPGGGNYGYTF. The entire variable domain, with the rest obtained from reference TRBV13 and TRBJ1-2, is as follows: AAGVIQSPRHLIKEKRETATLKCYPIPRHDTVYWYQQGPGQDPQFLISFYEKMQSDKGSIPDRFSAQQFSDYHSELNMSSLELGDSALYFCASSFPGGGNYGYTFGSGTRLTVV.

This chain connects TRBV19 to TRBJ1-2; a weak D match, TRBD1 (6 bases). The CDR3 spans 16 residues. V shed 3 bases and J shed 5 bases, with 19 bases lying between them. Germline V CDR1 and CDR2: LNHDA, SQIVND (reference sequence). The CDR3 DNA reads as TGTGCCAGTAGTATTATCCTCGGGGCGACAGGATATGGCTACACCTTC. Protein product: CASSIILGATGYGYTF.

This clone appeared many times. The rearrangement uses TRBV10-2 and TRBJ1-5; 8 bases map to TRBD1. The germline gives CDR1 WSHSY, CDR2 SAAADI. With 4 bases clipped from V and 6 bases from J, the junction kept 2 bases outside the gene matches. The CDR3 covers 13 residues. The DNA of the CDR3 is TGCGCCAGCAGTGTGCAGGGGGCTCAGCCCCAGCATTTT. This gives the protein CASSVQGAQPQHF.

The sample holds a few counts of this clone. The CDR3 loop is CASSLAGDVETQYF. The CDR3 DNA sequence: TGTGCCAGCAGCCTAGCGGGAGACGTTGAGACCCAGTACTTC. The chain couples TRBV27 to TRBJ2-5; 10 nucleotides match TRBD2. Germline V gene sequence: CDR1 MNHEY, CDR2 SMNVEV (reference sequence). This CDR3 is 14 amino acids long. With 6 bases clipped from V and 5 bases from J, the junction kept 6 bases outside the gene matches.

V usage is TRBV6-5 and J usage is TRBJ2-7, with 9 bases aligning to TRBD2. CDR3 size: 16 residues. The V gene's germline CDR1 is MNHEY and CDR2 SVGAGI. The V and J ends lost 2 bases and 2 bases, in that order; junction bases with no gene match: 7. CDR3 loop: CASSYTGGGDPYEQYF. The CDR3 region has the DNA TGTGCCAGCAGTTACACTGGCGGGGGGGACCCCTACGAGCAGTACTTC.